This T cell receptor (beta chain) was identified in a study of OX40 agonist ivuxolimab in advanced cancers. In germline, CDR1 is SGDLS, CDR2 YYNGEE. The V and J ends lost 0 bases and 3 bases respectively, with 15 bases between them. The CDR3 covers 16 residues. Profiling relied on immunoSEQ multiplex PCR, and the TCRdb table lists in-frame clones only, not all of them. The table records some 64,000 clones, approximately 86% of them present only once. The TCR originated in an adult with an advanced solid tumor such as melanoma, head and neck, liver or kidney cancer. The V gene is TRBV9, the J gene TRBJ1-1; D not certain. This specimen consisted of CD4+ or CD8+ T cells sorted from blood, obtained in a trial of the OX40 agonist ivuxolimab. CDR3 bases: TGTGCCAGCAGCGTAGATTCACGGACGGGGTACACTGAAGCTTTCTTT. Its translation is CASSVDSRTGYTEAFF.